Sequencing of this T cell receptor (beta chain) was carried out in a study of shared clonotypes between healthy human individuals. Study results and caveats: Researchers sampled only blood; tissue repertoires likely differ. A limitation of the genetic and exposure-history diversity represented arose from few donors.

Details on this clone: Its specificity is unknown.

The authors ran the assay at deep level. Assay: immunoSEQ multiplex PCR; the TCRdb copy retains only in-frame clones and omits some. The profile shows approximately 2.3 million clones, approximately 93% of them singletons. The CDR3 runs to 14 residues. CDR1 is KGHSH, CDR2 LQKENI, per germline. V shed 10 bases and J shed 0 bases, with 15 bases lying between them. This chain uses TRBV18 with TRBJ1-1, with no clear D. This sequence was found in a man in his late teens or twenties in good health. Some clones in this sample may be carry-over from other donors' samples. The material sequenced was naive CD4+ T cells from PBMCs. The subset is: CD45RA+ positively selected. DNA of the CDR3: TGTGCCACCATAAGCGGACGTATGAACACTGAAGCTTTCTTT. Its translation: CATISGRMNTEAFF.